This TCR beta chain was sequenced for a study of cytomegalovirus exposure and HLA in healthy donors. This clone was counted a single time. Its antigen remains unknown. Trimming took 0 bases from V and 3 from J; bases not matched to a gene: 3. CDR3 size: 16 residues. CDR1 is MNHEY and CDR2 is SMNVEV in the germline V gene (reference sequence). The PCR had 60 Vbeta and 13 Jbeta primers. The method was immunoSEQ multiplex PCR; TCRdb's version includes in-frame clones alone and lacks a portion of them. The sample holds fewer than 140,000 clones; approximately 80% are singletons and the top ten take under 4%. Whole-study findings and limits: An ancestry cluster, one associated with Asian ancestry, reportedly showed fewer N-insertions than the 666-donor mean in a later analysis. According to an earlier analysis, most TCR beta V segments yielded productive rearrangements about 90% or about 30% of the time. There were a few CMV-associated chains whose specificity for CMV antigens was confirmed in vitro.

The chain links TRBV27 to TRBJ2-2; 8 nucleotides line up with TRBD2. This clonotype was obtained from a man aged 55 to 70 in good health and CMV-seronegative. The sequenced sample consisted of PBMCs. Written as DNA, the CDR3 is TGTGCCAGCAGTTTATCGGGACTAGTGTACACCGGGGAGCTGTTTTTT. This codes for CASSLSGLVYTGELFF.